This T cell receptor (beta chain) came from a study of patients and donors after allogeneic stem cell transplantation (dated by TCRdb to the early 2020s). With respect to this clonotype: The antigen it recognizes is unknown. The record has no base qualities; no much larger clone is one base away.

Preparation of the library involved RT-PCR. The reads were generated on a NextSeq 550. Using fastp trimming at Q25 and MiXCR clonotype assembly, TCRdb reanalyzed the public sequencing data and kept in-frame beta chains. Entries are consolidated by CDR3 protein sequence, retaining the most common genes and DNA. The sample profile shows 30,000 to 40,000 distinct CDR3 sequences; roughly 38% of them were found once. The ten largest clones take up 76% of the sample. The material sequenced was blood, either unsorted or a sorted T cell fraction (not recorded which). The TCR was taken from a human donor who was either an allogeneic HSCT recipient or a stem cell or donor lymphocyte infusion donor (not recorded which). It is not recorded whose cells these are; they may come from a transplant donor.

CDR3 region: CASSSMVLVAGELFF. The nucleotide sequence is given as TGTGCCAGCAGCTCCATGGTACTAGTTGCCGGGGAGCTGTTTTTT. Recombination joined TRBV7-9 with TRBJ2-2; the best D guess is TRBD2, with 5 bases matching. V sheds 4 bases and J sheds 6 bases, leaving 15 bases between their ends. The germline V gene encodes CDR1 SEHNR and CDR2 FQNEAQ (reference sequence). The CDR3 goes from the cysteine to the phenylalanine over 15 residues. CDR3 DNA only is kept here, 45 bases in frame from base 1.